The clone carrying this T cell receptor (beta chain) was observed a few times. V shed 3 bases and J shed 4 bases, with 10 bases lying between them. CDR1 and CDR2 from the germline V gene are ENHRY and SYGVKD. The CDR3 runs to 13 residues. The sample comes from a study of T-cell reconstitution after alpha-beta-depleted transplantation in children. Unique molecular identifiers were used in preparing the TCRbeta library. TCRdb redid the calling of the PCR reads with MiXCR, one entry per CDR3 protein. The table lists a few hundred thousand distinct CDR3 sequences, about 9.4% of them singletons. The source material was PBMCs from the stem cell graft donor, sampled from the stem cell graft. The chain is built from TRBV10-3 and TRBJ2-7; no definite D call. The sequence was collected from a human donor who donated a stem cell graft to a child with acute lymphoblastic leukemia. Here the CDR3 reads CAISEGREYEQYF. The CDR3 DNA follows: TGTGCCATCAGTGAAGGCAGAGAGTACGAGCAGTACTTC.